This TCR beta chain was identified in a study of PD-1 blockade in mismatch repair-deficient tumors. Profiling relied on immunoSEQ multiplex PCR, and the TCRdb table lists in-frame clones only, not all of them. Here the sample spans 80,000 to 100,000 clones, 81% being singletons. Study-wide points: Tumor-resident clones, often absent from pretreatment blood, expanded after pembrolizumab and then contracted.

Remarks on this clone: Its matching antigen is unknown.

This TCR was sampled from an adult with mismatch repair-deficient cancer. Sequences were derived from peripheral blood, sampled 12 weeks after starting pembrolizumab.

This CDR3 is CSAVGGAPFQETQYF. The DNA for the CDR3 is TGCAGCGCTGTCGGGGGGGCACCCTTCCAAGAGACCCAGTACTTC. V is TRBV29-1 and J is TRBJ2-5; 8 bases agree with TRBD2. CDR1 and CDR2 (germline): SQVTM, ANQGSEA. The CDR3 extends over 15 amino acids. J lost 1 base, V lost 7 bases, and 11 bases had no gene match.